Included here is one T cell receptor (beta chain) sequence, with context. Method: immunoSEQ multiplex PCR; TCRdb's copy keeps in-frame clones and lacks some. Listed are roughly 200,000 clones; 2% to 2.5% falls within the top ten. The sample is drawn from a study of control samples from healthy donors and cancer patients. This CDR3 is built from 14 residues. V lost 7 bases, J lost 4 bases, and 16 bases lay in between. CDR1 is SGHTA and CDR2 is FQGNSA in the germline V gene. The sequenced material came from blood. V is TRBV7-2 and J is TRBJ2-5; possibly TRBD2 for D (5 bases). The sequence came from a woman in her 30s in good health. The CDR3 loop reads CASTTRWGAETQYF. Written as DNA, the CDR3 is TGTGCCAGCACCACTCGTTGGGGAGCAGAGACCCAGTACTTC.